Listed below are T cell receptor beta chains from one sample, sequenced in a study of T cell responses to AZD1222 COVID-19 vaccine. TCRdb's copy holds only in-frame clones and misses some; the assay was immunoSEQ multiplex PCR. This sample has roughly 180,000 clones; 85% to 95% occur once, and the top ten carry approximately 1.5%. The material was peripheral blood, obtained 28 days after the second AZD1222 dose. The receptors were sampled from an adult who received the AZD1222 COVID-19 vaccine. The CDR3 runs from the conserved cysteine through the conserved F or W. The D gene is left open where the match is weak.

TRBV5-1	TRBJ1-1	-	15	TGCGCCAGCAGCTTGGCCGACAGAAGGGGCACTGAAGCTTTCTTT	CASSLADRRGTEAFF
TRBV28	TRBJ2-5	-	12	TGTGCCAGCAGTTACCCGTGGGAGACCCAGTACTTC	CASSYPWETQYF
TRBV29-1	TRBJ2-7	-	11	TGCAGCTTACGGACTTCCTACGAGCAGTACTTC	CSLRTSYEQYF
TRBV28	TRBJ2-5	-	13	TGTGCCAGCGGCAAATGGGGTCAAGAGACCCAGTACTTC	CASGKWGQETQYF
TRBV7-9	TRBJ1-5	-	13	TGTGCCAGCAGCTTAGGGGGAGGCCAGCCCCAGCATTTT	CASSLGGGQPQHF
TRBV9	TRBJ2-1	TRBD2	16	TGTGCCAGCAGCGCCAGCGGGACTGGAACAGACAATGAGCAGTTCTTC	CASSASGTGTDNEQFF
TRBV25-1	TRBJ1-2	-	14	TGTGCCAGCAGTGGGACGGCACCCGGAGATGGCTACACCTTC	CASSGTAPGDGYTF
TRBV27	TRBJ2-5	TRBD2	17	TGTGCCAGCAGCTCTCTGGCTAGCGGGAGAATCGGAGAGACCCAGTACTTC	CASSSLASGRIGETQYF
TRBV13	TRBJ1-4	TRBD1	17	TGTGCCAGCAGCTCGGGACAGCCGGTTCCGACTTTTGAAAAACTGTTTTTT	CASSSGQPVPTFEKLFF
TRBV5-8	TRBJ1-1	-	14	TGTGCCAGCCGGAGGTGGAGCATGAACACTGAAGCTTTCTTT	CASRRWSMNTEAFF
TRBV28	TRBJ2-6	-	13	TGTGCCAGCATGCATCCTGGGGCCAACGTCCTGACTTTC	CASMHPGANVLTF